One sample yielded the 8 T cell receptor beta chains listed below, sequenced in a study of radiotherapy plus CTLA-4 blockade in lung cancer. Using immunoSEQ multiplex PCR, the repertoire was profiled, and TCRdb retains in-frame clones only, with some absent. The repertoire consists of about 33,000 clones, with roughly four fifths occurring once and the leading ten covering roughly 24%. Material: peripheral blood, obtained from a patient treated with radiotherapy plus ipilimumab. The receptors shown here come from a human donor with non-small cell lung cancer that progressed on radiotherapy plus ipilimumab.

The chain carries TRBV18 and TRBJ1-1, with 9 bases matching TRBD1. Germline lookup yields CDR1 KGHSH and CDR2 LQKENI. Unmatched junction bases numbered 6, after V lost 3 bases and J lost 1 base. CDR3 length: 16 residues. DNA of the CDR3: TGTGCCAGCTCACCCCGCGGGGGACAGGGGAACACTGAAGCTTTCTTT. Residues: CASSPRGGQGNTEAFF.

This chain connects TRBV4-3 to TRBJ2-3; 7 nucleotides line up with TRBD2. Germline-derived CDR1 and CDR2 are LGHNA and YSLEER. V was pared by 0 bases and J by 3 bases, with 6 bases of the junction left unmatched. There are 16 residues in the CDR3. The CDR3 bases are TGCGCCAGCAGCCAAGAGCCAGCGGGGATGACAGATACGCAGTATTTT. Translation gives CASSQEPAGMTDTQYF.

The chain joins TRBV11-1 to TRBJ1-1; 12 bases line up with TRBD1. The CDR3 runs to 17 residues. With 2 bases clipped from V and 3 bases from J, the junction kept 7 bases outside the gene matches. CDR1 SGHAT and CDR2 FQDESV come from the germline V gene (reference sequence). CDR3 sequence: CASSLFGTGGKDTEAFF. In nucleotides, the CDR3 is TGTGCCAGCAGCTTATTTGGGACAGGGGGCAAGGACACTGAAGCTTTCTTT.

The rearrangement uses TRBV7-9 and TRBJ2-1; TRBD1 might be the D (5 bases). This CDR3 has 17 residues. Germline V gene sequence: CDR1 SEHNR, CDR2 FQNEAQ (reference sequence). The V and J ends lost 2 bases and 0 bases respectively, with 14 bases between them. CDR3 in amino acids: CASSLRGPATSYNEQFF. The CDR3 DNA sequence: TGTGCCAGCAGCTTAAGGGGCCCAGCGACCTCCTACAATGAGCAGTTCTTC.

Details on this clone: The same CDR3 can be traced to other DNA sequences in this sample. This chain connects TRBV5-4 to TRBJ2-7; 10 bases are shared with TRBD1. The V segment lost 2 bases and the J segment 4 bases; nucleotides outside the gene matches: 6. Germline V CDR1 and CDR2: SGHNT, YYREEE (reference sequence). This CDR3 region has 15 residues. CDR3 nucleotide sequence: TGTGCCAGCAGCTTCTGGGGACAGGGGTTTTACGAGCAGTACTTC. Its translation is CASSFWGQGFYEQYF.

CDR3 nucleotides: TGTGCCAGCAGCTCAAGGGGAGGACAGGGGGCCTCCTACGAGCAGTACTTC. Translated, it gives CASSSRGGQGASYEQYF. The rearrangement links TRBV7-9 to TRBJ2-7; TRBD1 aligns across 11 bases. Trimming at V came to 4 bases and at J to 0 bases, leaving 8 bases not matched to a gene. CDR1 and CDR2 from the germline V gene are SEHNR and FQNEAQ (reference sequence). The CDR3 extends over 17 amino acids.

The chain carries TRBV18 and TRBJ1-2, with a weak D call TRBD1 (6 bases). Germline V CDR1 and CDR2: KGHSH, LQKENI. The CDR3 covers 12 residues. Trimming removed 0 bases at V and 10 bases at J, with 9 bases between. The CDR3 sequence is CASSPPAGDYTF. In DNA form, the CDR3 reads TGTGCCAGCTCACCACCGGCAGGGGACTACACCTTC.

V and J are TRBV6-1 and TRBJ1-1, with D possibly matching TRBD1 (6 bases). Germline values: CDR1 MNHNS, CDR2 SASEGT. Between the trimmed V and J ends, which lost 3 bases and 5 bases, there was a span of 19 bases. This CDR3 has 16 residues. CDR3 nucleotide sequence: TGTGCCAGCAGTGACGCAGGAGAAGGAAGGGGGACTGAAGCTTTCTTT. Encoded protein: CASSDAGEGRGTEAFF.